The present entry profiles one T cell receptor beta chain with its context. Its antigen remains unknown. The sample belongs to a study of shared clonotypes between healthy human individuals. Notes on the study in general: Naive subsets, compared against memory subsets, generally had larger estimated richness values. Non-shared clonotypes showed lower generation probabilities than clonotypes common to all four donors.

Germline assignment: CDR1 MNHEY and CDR2 SVGAGI. The CDR3 runs to 15 residues. V lost 2 bases to trimming and J lost 4 bases, with 13 bases between them. Only CD45RO-negative cells positively selected for CCR7 counted as naive CD8 cells, so terminally differentiated effector memory CD45RA+ cells were excluded. Some 30,000 T cell genomes, or roughly 180 ng DNA, went into the sorted-subset replicate PCRs. Using immunoSEQ multiplex PCR, the repertoire was profiled, and TCRdb retains in-frame clones only, with some absent. The sample shows about 2 million clones, around 96% of them seen only once. The rearrangement uses TRBV6-5 and TRBJ2-3; D possibly corresponds to TRBD2 (5 bases). The origin of this receptor is a man between 18 and 35 years old in good health. Sample: naive CD8+ T cells sorted from blood. CDR3 region: CASSYGTAGADTQYF. In nucleotides, the CDR3 is TGTGCCAGCAGTTACGGTACAGCCGGGGCAGATACGCAGTATTTT.